Listed here are 27 T cell receptor beta chains from one sample, sequenced in a study of blood T cell repertoires in COVID-19. The assay was immunoSEQ multiplex PCR, and TCRdb's table has in-frame clones only and misses some. The sample includes roughly 79,000 clones, roughly 86% of them seen just once. Sequences were obtained from peripheral blood. Receptors originate from a woman aged 50 to 65 with acute or convalescent COVID-19.

The chain employs TRBV12-3 or TRBV12-4 and TRBJ1-1, with 10 bases lining up with TRBD1. With V trimmed by 7 bases and J by 6 bases, 5 bases remained unmatched. The CDR3 loop spans 13 amino acids. The CDR3 DNA reads TGTGCCAGCATACTGACAGGGGGCGCTGAAGCTTTCTTT. This sequence encodes CASILTGGAEAFF.

The V gene is TRBV13, the J gene TRBJ1-1, with D perhaps matching TRBD1 (5 bases). V dropped 5 bases and J dropped 6 bases, with 16 bases sitting between them. Germline CDR1 is PRHDT and CDR2 is FYEKMQ (reference sequence). The length of the CDR3 is 14 residues. CDR3 sequence reads: CASSPPDRKPEAFF. The CDR3 nucleotides are TGTGCCAGCAGCCCACCAGACAGAAAGCCTGAAGCTTTCTTT.

This clone was seen only once. V gene TRBV9 combines with J gene TRBJ2-2; no reliable D call. Germline CDR1 and CDR2: SGDLS and YYNGEE. V was pared by 2 bases and J by 5 bases, with 13 bases between. CDR3 length equals 15 residues. This CDR3 reads CASSVTAGRTGELFF. CDR3 bases: TGTGCCAGCAGCGTCACGGCAGGCAGGACCGGGGAGCTGTTTTTT. Drawing the rest from reference TRBV9 and TRBJ2-2, the complete variable domain is DSGVTQTPKHLITATGQRVTLRCSPRSGDLSVYWYQQSLDQGLQFLIQYYNGEERAKGNILERFSAQQFPDLHSELNLSSLELGDSALYFCASSVTAGRTGELFFGEGSRLTVL.

The V call is TRBV5-4, the J call TRBJ2-2, with 8 positions matching TRBD2. J gave up 0 bases and V 0 bases, and 7 bases lay outside the gene matches. From germline, CDR1 is SGHNT and CDR2 YYREEE (reference sequence). The CDR3 is 18 residues long. The CDR3 sequence is CASSLAPGLGANTGELFF. The CDR3 nucleotides read TGTGCCAGCAGCTTGGCCCCGGGACTAGGGGCGAACACCGGGGAGCTGTTTTTT.

The chain uses TRBV3-1 (or the pseudogene TRBV3-2) and TRBJ1-3, with D maybe TRBD1 (5 bases). V gave up 6 bases and J gave up 11 bases, with 20 bases separating them. Germline lookup yields CDR1 LGHDT and CDR2 YNNKEL (reference sequence). This CDR3 contains 14 residues. CDR3 protein: CASSRGSFQLPIYF. In DNA form, the CDR3 reads TGTGCCAGCAGTCGGGGGTCCTTTCAGCTACCCATATATTTT.

This chain links TRBV24-1 with TRBJ2-5; a possible D gene is TRBD1 (6 bases). V lost 4 bases and J 0 bases, leaving 17 bases between the germline ends. From germline, CDR1 is KGHDR and CDR2 SFDVKD. The CDR3 spans 17 residues. In nucleotides, the CDR3 is TGTGCCACCAGTGACCCGGCAGGGGCCCAGTACCAAGAGACCCAGTACTTC. It codes for CATSDPAGAQYQETQYF.

V usage is TRBV18 and J usage is TRBJ1-2; D possibly corresponds to TRBD1 (6 bases). Looked up from germline, CDR1 is KGHSH and CDR2 is LQKENI. This CDR3 spans 16 amino acids. Trimming cost V 3 bases and J 3 bases, with 17 bases left between them. The CDR3 sequence is CASSPTQGSVYYGYTF. In nucleotides, the CDR3 is TGTGCCAGCTCACCTACACAGGGATCCGTCTACTATGGCTACACCTTC.

The J gene is TRBJ1-1, the V gene TRBV30, with unresolved D. V lost 3 bases, J lost 9 bases, and 14 bases lay in between. Looked up from germline, CDR1 is GTSNPN and CDR2 is SVGIG (reference sequence). This CDR3 comprises 12 residues. CDR3 sequence (DNA): TGTGCCTGGAGCCCAAGAAGCGGGAAAGCTTTCTTT. Its protein product is CAWSPRSGKAFF.

This chain uses TRBV4-2 with TRBJ2-7, with 8 bases that match TRBD1. This CDR3 comprises 17 residues. Trimming cost V 4 bases and J 1 base; bases outside gene matches: 12. Germline CDR1 reads LGHNA; CDR2 reads YNFKEQ. The CDR3 DNA follows: TGTGCCAGCAGCCCGAAATGGACAGGGTCATTATCCTACGAGCAGTACTTC. It translates to CASSPKWTGSLSYEQYF.

The chain links TRBV19 to TRBJ2-3; 9 bases are shared with TRBD2. The germline V gene has CDR1 LNHDA and CDR2 SQIVND (reference sequence). CDR3 length: 12 residues. Trimming removed 5 bases from V and 10 bases from J; junction bases left unmatched: 4. This chain's CDR3 is CASSASGEAQYF. DNA for the CDR3: TGTGCCAGTAGTGCTAGCGGGGAGGCGCAGTATTTT.

This clone showed up just a few times. V is TRBV30 and J is TRBJ1-1; 9 positions agree with TRBD1. V lost 4 bases to trimming and J lost 10 bases; unmatched junction nucleotides: 7. The germline CDR1 and CDR2 sequences are GTSNPN and SVGIG (reference sequence). This CDR3 contains 12 residues. The CDR3 DNA reads TGTGCCTGGATTTTCTTGGACAGGGGAGCTTTCTTT. Translating gives CAWIFLDRGAFF.

V usage is TRBV9 and J usage is TRBJ2-2; 9 nucleotides agree with TRBD2. Germline trimming cut 5 bases from V and 7 bases from J; bases unmatched to any gene: 3. Germline-derived CDR1 and CDR2 are SGDLS and YYNGEE. The CDR3 extends over 13 amino acids. The DNA of the CDR3 is TGTGCCAGCAGTCTAGCGGGGTACGGGGAGCTGTTTTTT. Its protein is CASSLAGYGELFF.

The chain couples TRBV5-1 to TRBJ2-5; 10 bases agree with TRBD2. Germline lookup yields CDR1 SGHRS and CDR2 YFSETQ. The CDR3 covers 15 residues. Germline trimming cut 5 bases from V and 3 bases from J; bases unmatched to any gene: 7. The CDR3 spells CASSSTGTSEETQYF. As DNA, the CDR3 is TGCGCCAGCAGTTCTACTGGGACTAGCGAAGAGACCCAGTACTTC.

This chain uses TRBV28 with TRBJ2-5; 7 bases are a match to TRBD2. The CDR3 is 15 amino acids. With 6 bases clipped from V and 3 bases from J, the junction kept 10 bases outside the gene matches. Germline assignment: CDR1 MDHEN and CDR2 SYDVKM. This CDR3 is CASRDLSGTKETQYF. The CDR3 DNA is TGTGCCAGCAGGGACCTCAGCGGGACGAAAGAGACCCAGTACTTC.

The chain uses TRBV27 and TRBJ1-5; the D gene is possibly TRBD1 (5 bases). Between the trimmed V and J ends, which lost 2 bases and 5 bases, there was a span of 13 bases. CDR3 length: 15 amino acids. Per the germline V gene, CDR1 is MNHEY and CDR2 is SMNVEV (reference sequence). CDR3 sequence (DNA): TGTGCCAGCAGTTTACGGCAGGGTTACTATCAGCCCCAGCATTTT. Its protein is CASSLRQGYYQPQHF.

The chain joins TRBV10-3 to TRBJ2-1; 9 bases are shared with TRBD2. The J segment lost 4 bases and the V segment lost 0 bases, leaving 7 bases of the junction unmatched. CDR1 ENHRY and CDR2 SYGVKD come from the germline V gene. The CDR3 is 17 amino acids. The CDR3 DNA sequence: TGTGCCATCAGTGAGTCGGCAGCGGGGGGACCTTACAATGAGCAGTTCTTC. Amino acids: CAISESAAGGPYNEQFF.

This clone is a singleton in its sample. The chain joins TRBV5-1 to TRBJ2-2, with TRBD2 as a possible D gene (6 bases). Trimming removed 1 base from V and 7 bases from J, with 11 bases in between. The CDR3 sequence is 14 residues long. Germline loops: CDR1 SGHRS, CDR2 YFSETQ. CDR3 nucleotide sequence: TGCGCCAGCAGCTTGCGGCAGGAGGGCGGGGAGCTGTTTTTT. Residues: CASSLRQEGGELFF.

This chain joins TRBV5-6 and TRBJ2-7; 11 positions agree with TRBD2. Per germline, CDR1 SGHDT and CDR2 YYEEEE. V trimming: 1 base; J trimming: 4 bases; junction bases outside the gene matches: 4. The CDR3 contains 15 residues. CDR3 bases: TGTGCCAGCAGCTTGCTTACTAGCGGGGGTTACGAGCAGTACTTC. This encodes CASSLLTSGGYEQYF.

The rearrangement uses TRBV5-6 and TRBJ1-2, with TRBD1 as a possible D gene (6 bases). The V end was cut by 0 bases, the J end by 8 bases, with 14 bases between. This CDR3 comprises 14 residues. The germline CDR1 and CDR2 sequences are SGHDT and YYEEEE. The CDR3 here is CASSLVRGAKGYTF. The DNA for the CDR3 is TGTGCCAGCAGCTTGGTTCGGGGGGCGAAGGGCTACACCTTC.

The V gene is TRBV24-1, the J gene TRBJ2-2, with TRBD1 matching over 10 bases. Germline CDR1 KGHDR, CDR2 SFDVKD. V lost 4 bases to trimming and J lost 7 bases; unmatched junction nucleotides: 5. This CDR3 comprises 15 residues. CDR3 DNA sequence: TGTGCCACCAGTGACCCCGGACAGGGGGACGGGGAGCTGTTTTTT. Its protein product is CATSDPGQGDGELFF.

The genes are TRBV19 and TRBJ1-4; D is unclear. Looked up from germline, CDR1 is LNHDA and CDR2 is SQIVND (reference sequence). This CDR3 contains 13 residues. The V gene lost 10 bases and the J gene lost 8 bases, with 17 bases spanning the gap. CDR3 nucleotides: TGTGCCACGAGGGAGGGCGGATCCGAAAAACTGTTTTTT. Translating it yields CATREGGSEKLFF.

This clone was recorded once. The V call is TRBV20-1, the J call TRBJ1-2, with D uncertain. The CDR3 sequence is 11 residues long. V was cut by 6 bases and J by 4 bases, with 9 bases left in between. Germline CDR1 is DFQATT and CDR2 is SNEGSKA (reference sequence). CDR3 sequence (DNA): TGCAGTGCCCCGGTCGTCTATGGCTACACCTTC. This gives the protein CSAPVVYGYTF.

This chain connects TRBV2 to TRBJ1-5; D gene ambiguous. V lost 11 bases and J lost 0, with 14 bases in between. The V gene's germline CDR1 is SNHLY and CDR2 FYNNEI. The CDR3 is 14 amino acids. The CDR3 nucleotides are TGTGCCTATCGAGCGACGGGTAGCAATCAGCCCCAGCATTTT. Translating gives CAYRATGSNQPQHF.

The chain employs TRBV29-1 and TRBJ2-5, with 11 bases fitting TRBD2. V was clipped by 1 base and J by 5 bases; unmatched bases: 6. Per the germline V gene, CDR1 is SQVTM and CDR2 is ANQGSEA. There are 15 residues in the CDR3. This CDR3 is CSVEVGTSGSETQYF. CDR3 sequence (DNA): TGCAGCGTTGAAGTGGGAACTAGCGGGAGTGAGACCCAGTACTTC.

The rearrangement uses TRBV25-1 and TRBJ2-1; TRBD2 might be the D (6 bases). V lost 1 base and J lost 1, with 8 bases in between. The CDR3 has 15 residues. Germline-derived CDR1 and CDR2 are MGHDK and SYGVNS. The CDR3 DNA reads as TGTGCCAGCAGTGAATCGGAGGGATCCTACAATGAGCAGTTCTTC. This codes for CASSESEGSYNEQFF.

In this sample, this clone turned up once. This chain connects TRBV7-2 to TRBJ2-3, with 8 bases aligning to TRBD2. The CDR3 covers 15 residues. Trimming cost V 5 bases and J 0 bases; bases outside gene matches: 4. Germline lookup yields CDR1 SGHTA and CDR2 FQGNSA. In DNA, the CDR3 is TGTGCCAGCAGCCGTAGCGGGACTAGCACAGATACGCAGTATTTT. It encodes CASSRSGTSTDTQYF.

The chain couples TRBV12-5 to TRBJ1-2; TRBD1 is a possible D gene (6 bases). Between the trimmed V and J ends, which lost 7 bases and 8 bases, there was a span of 17 bases. The CDR3 spans 13 residues. CDR1 and CDR2 from the germline V gene are LGHNT and FRNRAP. The CDR3: CASAPPGVGGYTF. DNA of the CDR3: TGTGCTAGTGCCCCTCCAGGGGTGGGGGGCTACACCTTC.